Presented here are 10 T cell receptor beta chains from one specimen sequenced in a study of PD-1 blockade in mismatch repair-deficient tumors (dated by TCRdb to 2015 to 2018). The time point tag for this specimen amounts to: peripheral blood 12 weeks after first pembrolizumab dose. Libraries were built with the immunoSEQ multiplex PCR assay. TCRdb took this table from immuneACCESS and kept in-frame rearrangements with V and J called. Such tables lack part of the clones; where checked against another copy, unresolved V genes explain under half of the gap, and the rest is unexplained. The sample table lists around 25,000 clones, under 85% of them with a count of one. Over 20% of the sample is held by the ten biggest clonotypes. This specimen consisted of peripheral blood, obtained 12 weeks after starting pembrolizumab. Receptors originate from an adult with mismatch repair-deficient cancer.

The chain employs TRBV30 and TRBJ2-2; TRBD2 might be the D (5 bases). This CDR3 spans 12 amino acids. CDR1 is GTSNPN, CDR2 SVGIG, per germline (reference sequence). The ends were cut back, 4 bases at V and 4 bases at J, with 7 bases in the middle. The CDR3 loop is CAWKGSTGELFF. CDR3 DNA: TGTGCCTGGAAAGGGAGCACCGGGGAGCTGTTTTTT.

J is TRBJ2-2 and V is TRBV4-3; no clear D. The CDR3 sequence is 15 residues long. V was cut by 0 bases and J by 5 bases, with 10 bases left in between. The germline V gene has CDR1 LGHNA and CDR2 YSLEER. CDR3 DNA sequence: TGCGCCAGCAGCCAAGATTCAGGTGGGACCGGGGAGCTGTTTTTT. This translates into CASSQDSGGTGELFF.

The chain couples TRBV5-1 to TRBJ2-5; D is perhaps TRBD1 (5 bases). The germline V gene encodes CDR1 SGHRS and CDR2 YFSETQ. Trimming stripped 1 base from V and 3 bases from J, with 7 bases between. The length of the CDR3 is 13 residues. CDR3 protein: CASSLQGEETQYF. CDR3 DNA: TGCGCCAGCAGCTTGCAGGGTGAAGAGACCCAGTACTTC.

In DNA, the CDR3 is TGTGCCAGCAGTGGCCTAGCGGCCTTTTACAATGAGCAGTTCTTC. This gives the protein CASSGLAAFYNEQFF. The V call is TRBV6-1, the J call TRBJ2-1, with 7 bases identical to TRBD2. Losses at the gene ends were 4 bases for V and 4 bases for J; bases not matched to a gene: 7. Germline lookup yields CDR1 MNHNS and CDR2 SASEGT. This CDR3 is built from 15 residues.

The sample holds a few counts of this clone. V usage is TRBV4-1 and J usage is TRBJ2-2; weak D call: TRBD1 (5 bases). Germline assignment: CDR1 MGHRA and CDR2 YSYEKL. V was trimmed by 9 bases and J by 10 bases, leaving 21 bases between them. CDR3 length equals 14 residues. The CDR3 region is CASTSGFKGEELFF. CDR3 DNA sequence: TGCGCCAGTACTTCAGGGTTTAAGGGTGAGGAGCTGTTTTTT.

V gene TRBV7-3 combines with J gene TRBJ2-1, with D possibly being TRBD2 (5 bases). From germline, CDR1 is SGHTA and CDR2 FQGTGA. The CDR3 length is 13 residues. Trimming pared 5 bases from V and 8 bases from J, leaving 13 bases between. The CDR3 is CASSPGNPHEQFF. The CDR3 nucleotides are TGTGCCAGCAGCCCCGGGAACCCCCATGAGCAGTTCTTC. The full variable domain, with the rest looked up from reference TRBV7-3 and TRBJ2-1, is GAGVSQTPSNKVTEKGKYVELRCDPISGHTALYWYRQSLGQGPEFLIYFQGTGAADDSGLPNDRFFAVRPEGSVSTLKIQRTERGDSAVYLCASSPGNPHEQFFGPGTRLTVL.

CDR3 amino acids: CASSATTGAKGLEQYF. CDR3 in DNA: TGCGCCAGCAGCGCCACCACAGGGGCGAAGGGCCTCGAGCAGTACTTC. The V and J genes are TRBV5-1 and TRBJ2-7; 7 nucleotides align to TRBD1. J was trimmed by 6 bases and V by 4 bases; bases with no gene match: 16. The CDR3 loop spans 16 amino acids. Germline V gene data show CDR1 as SGHRS and CDR2 as YFSETQ.

The CDR3 loop reads CASAGLMYEQYF. The CDR3 nucleotides read TGTGCCAGCGCAGGGTTAATGTACGAGCAGTACTTC. The rearrangement joins TRBV6-6 to TRBJ2-7, with TRBD1 as a possible D gene (5 bases). In germline, CDR1 is MNHNY, CDR2 SVGAGI (reference sequence). Trimming left V 8 bases short and J 4 bases short, with 12 bases between. CDR3 length: 12 residues.

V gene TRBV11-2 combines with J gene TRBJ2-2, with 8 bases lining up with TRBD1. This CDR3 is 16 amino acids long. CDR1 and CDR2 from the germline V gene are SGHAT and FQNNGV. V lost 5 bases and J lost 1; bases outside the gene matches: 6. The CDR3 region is CASSPLTGENTGELFF. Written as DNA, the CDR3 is TGTGCCAGCAGCCCGCTGACAGGGGAGAACACCGGGGAGCTGTTTTTT. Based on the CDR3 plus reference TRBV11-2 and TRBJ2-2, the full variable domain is EAGVAQSPRYKIIEKRQSVAFWCNPISGHATLYWYQQILGQGPKLLIQFQNNGVVDDSQLPKDRFSAERLKGVDSTLKIQPAKLEDSAVYLCASSPLTGENTGELFFGEGSRLTVL.

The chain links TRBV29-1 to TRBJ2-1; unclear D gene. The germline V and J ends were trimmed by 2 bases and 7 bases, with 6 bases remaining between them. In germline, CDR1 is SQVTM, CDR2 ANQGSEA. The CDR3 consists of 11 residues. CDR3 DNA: TGCAGCGTTGAACAGGAGAATGAGCAGTTCTTC. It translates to CSVEQENEQFF.